These 10 T cell receptor beta chains originate from one sample sequenced in a study of T cells in lung cancer brain metastases. The method was immunoSEQ multiplex PCR; TCRdb's version includes in-frame clones alone and lacks a portion of them. The table shows about 3,200 clones, with about 90% occurring only once. Sequencing was carried out using tumor tissue from the primary lung tumor. The source is an older man with non-small cell lung cancer.

The rearrangement links TRBV10-3 to TRBJ1-1; D call uncertain. This CDR3 is 14 amino acids long. CDR1 and CDR2 (germline): ENHRY, SYGVKD. Trimming cost V 3 bases and J 4 bases, with 12 bases left between them. In nucleotides, the CDR3 is TGTGCCATCAGTGACAGCCTGCGGGGCACTGAAGCTTTCTTT. As protein: CAISDSLRGTEAFF.

This rearrangement joins TRBV19 to TRBJ1-5, with D unresolved. CDR3 length: 12 amino acids. Germline CDR1 and CDR2: LNHDA and SQIVND (reference sequence). The ends were cut back, 4 bases at V and 2 bases at J, with 3 bases in the middle. CDR3 sequence reads: CASSTGNQPQHF. The DNA for the CDR3 is TGTGCCAGTAGTACGGGCAATCAGCCCCAGCATTTT.

The gene calls are TRBV25-1 and TRBJ2-5; 12 nucleotides agree with TRBD2. The V and J ends lost 1 base and 1 base, in that order; junction bases with no gene match: 4. CDR1 is MGHDK and CDR2 is SYGVNS in the germline V gene. The CDR3 spans 17 residues. In nucleotides, the CDR3 is TGTGCCAGCAGTGAATCACTAGCGGGGGGCCCCCAAGAGACCCAGTACTTC. It translates to CASSESLAGGPQETQYF.

This sequence joins TRBV6-6 and TRBJ2-7; 7 bases match TRBD1. CDR3 length: 15 residues. The V gene end was trimmed by 8 bases and the J gene end by 5 bases; junction bases not matched to a gene: 15. CDR1 MNHNY and CDR2 SVGAGI come from the germline V gene (reference sequence). This chain's CDR3 is CASARPGQNFNEQYF. CDR3 bases: TGTGCCAGCGCCCGACCGGGACAGAATTTCAACGAGCAGTACTTC.

V and J are TRBV9 and TRBJ1-2, with D perhaps matching TRBD1 (5 bases). CDR1 and CDR2 from the germline V gene are SGDLS and YYNGEE. V lost 3 bases and J lost 7, with 19 bases in between. This CDR3 has 15 residues. The CDR3 reads CASSGFRGDRGGYTF. CDR3 nucleotides: TGTGCCAGCAGCGGTTTCCGGGGCGACCGTGGTGGCTACACCTTC.

V gene TRBV2 combines with J gene TRBJ1-3, with TRBD1 matching over 10 bases. CDR1 SNHLY and CDR2 FYNNEI come from the germline V gene. Trimming removed 7 bases from V and 3 bases from J; junction bases left unmatched: 6. The CDR3 has 15 residues. As DNA, the CDR3 is TGTGCCAGCACTACGGACAGGGGGGATGGAAACACCATATATTTT. Amino acids: CASTTDRGDGNTIYF.

The chain recombines TRBV6-5 with TRBJ1-4; D is ambiguous. Germline CDR1 is MNHEY and CDR2 is SVGAGI. This CDR3 region has 16 residues. Deletions cut 0 bases from V and 0 bases from J, with 8 bases between. The CDR3 DNA is TGTGCCAGCAGTTACTCAGGAAGGGCAACTAATGAAAAACTGTTTTTT. This translates into CASSYSGRATNEKLFF.

The gene calls are TRBV7-2 and TRBJ2-3; D gene ambiguous. Germline V lookup: CDR1 SGHTA, CDR2 FQGNSA. The CDR3 consists of 13 residues. Trimming took off 0 bases at V and 5 bases at J, with 6 bases between the two ends. CDR3 residues: CASSLAFLDTQYF. The CDR3 DNA is TGTGCCAGCAGCTTAGCGTTTTTAGATACGCAGTATTTT. Drawing the rest from reference TRBV7-2 and TRBJ2-3, the complete variable domain is GAGVSQSPSNKVTEKGKDVELRCDPISGHTALYWYRQSLGQGLEFLIYFQGNSAPDKSGLPSDRFSAERTGGSVSTLTIQRTQQEDSAVYLCASSLAFLDTQYFGPGTRLTVL.

This clone has just one count. This sequence joins TRBV5-1 and TRBJ1-4, with D perhaps matching TRBD1 (6 bases). Germline values: CDR1 SGHRS, CDR2 YFSETQ. This CDR3 contains 16 residues. Trimming took off 4 bases at V and 6 bases at J, with 19 bases between the two ends. The CDR3 here is CASSTGQRMPYEKLFF. In DNA, the CDR3 is TGCGCCAGCAGCACCGGACAGAGAATGCCCTATGAAAAACTGTTTTTT.

The rearrangement joins TRBV30 to TRBJ1-2; 7 nucleotides agree with TRBD1. The CDR3 has 11 amino acids. V gave up 4 bases and J gave up 7 bases; unmatched junction bases: 3. CDR1 is GTSNPN and CDR2 is SVGIG in the germline V gene (reference sequence). CDR3 loop: CAWNRGGGYTF. As DNA, the CDR3 is TGTGCCTGGAACAGGGGAGGTGGCTACACCTTC.